What follows are 32 T cell receptor beta chains derived from one specimen sequenced in a study of lymphopenia after photon versus proton radiotherapy. The table came from immunoSEQ multiplex PCR; TCRdb's copy has only in-frame clones and leaves some out. The data show roughly 76,000 clones, under 95% seen once. Sequencing used peripheral blood, obtained from a patient treated with photon-based radiotherapy. These receptors all stem from a woman aged 40 to 50 with cholangiocarcinoma.

In its sample, this clone was seen once. The chain recombines TRBV4-1 with TRBJ2-3; a possible D gene is TRBD2 (6 bases). V lost 2 bases and J lost 5, with 11 bases in between. Germline-derived CDR1 and CDR2 are MGHRA and YSYEKL. The CDR3 sequence is 14 residues long. For the CDR3, the DNA is TGCGCCAGCAGCCAAATACGGGGAGGAGATACGCAGTATTTT. Translated, it gives CASSQIRGGDTQYF.

The chain carries TRBV30 and TRBJ2-2; tentative D call: TRBD2 (6 bases). The CDR3 length is 15 residues. The V end was cut by 2 bases, the J end by 5 bases, with 15 bases between. Germline V CDR1 and CDR2: GTSNPN, SVGIG (reference sequence). CDR3 residues: CAWSLPGTGTGELFF. In DNA, the CDR3 is TGTGCCTGGAGTTTGCCCGGGACTGGGACCGGGGAGCTGTTTTTT.

This sequence joins TRBV7-2 and TRBJ2-1; 12 bases match TRBD1. The CDR3 consists of 18 residues. In germline, CDR1 is SGHTA, CDR2 FQGNSA. The V gene end was trimmed by 5 bases and the J gene end by 9 bases; junction bases not matched to a gene: 17. This CDR3 reads CASSPLPGTGGVRSEQFF. The CDR3, as DNA: TGTGCCAGCAGCCCTCTTCCCGGGACAGGGGGCGTAAGGAGTGAGCAGTTCTTC.

This clone was detected only once. This sequence joins TRBV7-9 and TRBJ1-3; D not certain. Between the trimmed V and J ends, which lost 3 bases and 4 bases, there was a span of 16 bases. The CDR3 has 16 residues. Germline values: CDR1 SEHNR, CDR2 FQNEAQ (reference sequence). The CDR3 loop is CASSLTPPAGGNTIYF. The CDR3 DNA sequence: TGTGCCAGCAGCTTGACCCCTCCGGCGGGCGGAAACACCATATATTTT.

The rearrangement uses TRBV28 and TRBJ1-5; the D gene is possibly TRBD1 (6 bases). The CDR3 consists of 15 residues. V lost 6 bases and J 1 base, leaving 13 bases between the germline ends. CDR1 and CDR2 (germline): MDHEN, SYDVKM. The CDR3 region has the DNA TGTGCCAGCAGGCGAACAGGGAAAAGCAATCAGCCCCAGCATTTT. Its protein product is CASRRTGKSNQPQHF.

The CDR3 spells CASSLVGTVFYEQYF. CDR3 coding DNA: TGTGCCAGCAGCTTGGTGGGGACAGTGTTCTACGAGCAGTACTTC. The V gene is TRBV11-2, the J gene TRBJ2-7, with 7 bases fitting TRBD1. Germline values: CDR1 SGHAT, CDR2 FQNNGV. V was clipped by 3 bases and J by 3 bases; unmatched bases: 8. CDR3 size: 15 residues.

V and J are TRBV30 and TRBJ2-2; 7 positions agree with TRBD2. The CDR3 runs to 15 residues. V gave up 4 bases and J gave up 4 bases; unmatched junction bases: 9. Germline V gene sequence: CDR1 GTSNPN, CDR2 SVGIG (reference sequence). CDR3 protein: CAWNAVAGSTGELFF. For the CDR3, the DNA is TGTGCCTGGAATGCGGTAGCGGGTTCCACCGGGGAGCTGTTTTTT.

V usage is TRBV5-1 and J usage is TRBJ2-3; D may be TRBD2 (6 bases). The CDR3 loop spans 15 amino acids. V lost 0 bases, J lost 6 bases, and 14 bases lay in between. Germline assignment: CDR1 SGHRS and CDR2 YFSETQ. The CDR3 DNA is TGCGCCAGCAGCTTGGCCTTGGGGGGAAGTGATACGCAGTATTTT. Residues: CASSLALGGSDTQYF.

The CDR3 here is CASSEPGRHYGYTF. The CDR3 nucleotides read TGTGCCAGCAGCGAGCCGGGACGGCACTATGGCTACACCTTC. The V call is TRBV9, the J call TRBJ1-2, with D perhaps TRBD1 (5 bases). The CDR3 length is 14 residues. Germline V gives CDR1 SGDLS, CDR2 YYNGEE. The germline V and J ends were trimmed by 3 bases and 3 bases, with 12 bases remaining between them.

This CDR3 reads CASSQTGNSYEQYF. The CDR3 DNA reads as TGTGCCAGCAGCCAAACAGGGAACTCCTACGAGCAGTACTTC. The V gene is TRBV14, the J gene TRBJ2-7; D is possibly TRBD1 (6 bases). The V and J ends lost 2 bases and 0 bases respectively, with 8 bases between them. The CDR3 has 14 residues. Germline CDR1 reads SGHDN; CDR2 reads FVKESK.

The CDR3 loop reads CSAIPGGLSYEQYF. CDR3 in DNA: TGCAGCGCGATTCCAGGGGGCTTAAGCTACGAGCAGTACTTC. The rearrangement links TRBV29-1 to TRBJ2-7, with 8 bases that match TRBD1. The germline CDR1 and CDR2 sequences are SQVTM and ANQGSEA. The CDR3 contains 14 residues. The V segment lost 7 bases and the J segment 3 bases; nucleotides outside the gene matches: 11.

CDR3 nucleotide sequence: TGTGCCAGCAGCCCTCAGGGGGCGCGGGACACTGAAGCTTTCTTT. Its translation: CASSPQGARDTEAFF. The genes are TRBV7-3 and TRBJ1-1, with 8 bases fitting TRBD1. The CDR3 is made up of 15 amino acids. Germline trimming cut 5 bases from V and 3 bases from J; bases unmatched to any gene: 8. Germline lookup yields CDR1 SGHTA and CDR2 FQGTGA. The full variable domain, rest sourced from reference TRBV7-3 and TRBJ1-1, is GAGVSQTPSNKVTEKGKYVELRCDPISGHTALYWYRQSLGQGPEFLIYFQGTGAADDSGLPNDRFFAVRPEGSVSTLKIQRTERGDSAVYLCASSPQGARDTEAFFGQGTRLTVV.

V gene TRBV28 combines with J gene TRBJ1-1; 9 nucleotides agree with TRBD1. The V segment lost 6 bases and the J segment 4 bases; nucleotides outside the gene matches: 0. The CDR3 is made up of 12 amino acids. Germline V gene lookup returns CDR1 MDHEN and CDR2 SYDVKM. The CDR3 sequence: CASRTGGTEAFF. CDR3 DNA sequence: TGTGCCAGCAGGACAGGGGGCACTGAAGCTTTCTTT.

The genes are TRBV7-6 and TRBJ2-1; TRBD1 is a possible D gene (6 bases). From germline, CDR1 is SGHVS and CDR2 FNYEAQ. The CDR3 loop spans 14 amino acids. V lost 3 bases and J lost 4, with 10 bases in between. CDR3 sequence (DNA): TGTGCCAGCAGCTTGGGGGACATGTACAATGAGCAGTTCTTC. It encodes CASSLGDMYNEQFF.

The chain employs TRBV5-1 and TRBJ1-2; D remains ambiguous. Trimming pared 0 bases from V and 7 bases from J, leaving 10 bases between. The CDR3 loop spans 13 amino acids. Per the germline V gene, CDR1 is SGHRS and CDR2 is YFSETQ. The chain's CDR3 is CASSLESTGGYTF. The CDR3 DNA follows: TGCGCCAGCAGCTTGGAATCGACTGGTGGCTACACCTTC.

The count of this clone is one. The chain has TRBV9 and TRBJ1-5; 8 nucleotides agree with TRBD1. V shed 4 bases, J shed 2 bases, and the junction held 5 bases outside the gene matches. Germline assignment: CDR1 SGDLS and CDR2 YYNGEE. CDR3 length: 15 residues. CDR3 in DNA: TGTGCCAGCAGCCAACAGGGGGGCCGCAATCAGCCCCAGCATTTT. It translates to CASSQQGGRNQPQHF.

The chain employs TRBV28 and TRBJ1-2; the D gene is possibly TRBD1 (5 bases). Germline CDR1 is MDHEN and CDR2 is SYDVKM. Trimming left V 3 bases short and J 8 bases short, with 13 bases between. This CDR3 spans 13 amino acids. DNA for the CDR3: TGTGCCAGCAGTTTCCGCGGGGCGGGAGGCTACACCTTC. It is translated as CASSFRGAGGYTF.

This clone has only one observation. This rearrangement joins TRBV7-2 to TRBJ2-2; 8 bases map to TRBD2. Losses at the gene ends were 4 bases for V and 5 bases for J; bases not matched to a gene: 15. This CDR3 has 18 residues. Per the germline V gene, CDR1 is SGHTA and CDR2 is FQGNSA. The CDR3 protein is CASSWDSTGTSGTGELFF. CDR3 DNA sequence: TGTGCCAGCAGCTGGGACTCAACCGGGACTAGTGGTACCGGGGAGCTGTTTTTT.

The chain uses TRBV4-1 and TRBJ2-7; D possibly corresponds to TRBD1 (6 bases). Trimming took off 3 bases at V and 0 bases at J, with 12 bases between the two ends. The CDR3 extends over 15 amino acids. The V gene's germline CDR1 is MGHRA and CDR2 YSYEKL. For the CDR3, the DNA is TGCGCCAGCAGCCAGAATTTGGACAGCTCCTACGAGCAGTACTTC. Its translation: CASSQNLDSSYEQYF.

The genes are TRBV5-6 and TRBJ1-2, with a possible D match to TRBD1 (6 bases). Germline-derived CDR1 and CDR2 are SGHDT and YYEEEE. This CDR3 is built from 13 residues. With 6 bases removed from V and 8 bases from J, the gap between germline ends came to 17 bases. CDR3 protein: CASIEQGLSGYTF. CDR3 nucleotides: TGTGCCAGCATCGAACAGGGTCTGAGCGGCTACACCTTC.

The V and J genes are TRBV5-1 and TRBJ1-5; unclear D gene. Trimming pared 4 bases from V and 0 bases from J, leaving 11 bases between. The CDR3 has 15 amino acids. The germline gives CDR1 SGHRS, CDR2 YFSETQ. Here the CDR3 reads CASSLDTGSNQPQHF. DNA of the CDR3: TGCGCCAGCAGCCTAGATACGGGTAGCAATCAGCCCCAGCATTTT. The full variable domain, with the rest looked up from reference TRBV5-1 and TRBJ1-5, is KAGVTQTPRYLIKTRGQQVTLSCSPISGHRSVSWYQQTPGQGLQFLFEYFSETQRNKGNFPGRFSGRQFSNSRSEMNVSTLELGDSALYLCASSLDTGSNQPQHFGDGTRLSIL.

V usage is TRBV10-3 and J usage is TRBJ2-1; D may be TRBD2 (6 bases). This CDR3 has 15 amino acids. Between the trimmed V and J ends, which lost 4 bases and 6 bases, there was a span of 16 bases. Germline loops: CDR1 ENHRY, CDR2 SYGVKD. The CDR3 here is CAISGGEAGFNEQFF. The CDR3 nucleotides read TGTGCCATCAGTGGTGGGGAGGCGGGTTTCAATGAGCAGTTCTTC.

This clone appeared a few times. CDR3 nucleotides: TGCGCCAGCAGCCATCTCTCCCGGGGGGATGGAGAGACCCAGTACTTC. It translates to CASSHLSRGDGETQYF. The chain employs TRBV4-1 and TRBJ2-5; TRBD2 agrees at 7 bases. CDR1 and CDR2 from the germline V gene are MGHRA and YSYEKL. The CDR3 is 16 residues long. The trim removed 3 bases at V and 4 bases at J, leaving 11 bases unmatched.

The rearrangement links TRBV6-5 to TRBJ2-3; D remains unclear. CDR1 is MNHEY and CDR2 is SVGAGI in the germline V gene. V dropped 4 bases and J dropped 6 bases, with 11 bases sitting between them. The CDR3 length is 13 residues. The CDR3 sequence: CASSLRSADTQYF. In DNA, the CDR3 is TGTGCCAGCAGTTTGCGTTCGGCGGATACGCAGTATTTT.

The genes are TRBV7-9 and TRBJ1-1; perhaps TRBD1 as D (6 bases). The CDR3 contains 14 residues. With 8 bases removed from V and 4 bases from J, the gap between germline ends came to 17 bases. The germline CDR1 and CDR2 sequences are SEHNR and FQNEAQ (reference sequence). DNA for the CDR3: TGTGCCAGCCTCCCCGGGGGGGCGAGCACTGAAGCTTTCTTT. It yields the protein CASLPGGASTEAFF. Together with reference TRBV7-9 and TRBJ1-1, the CDR3 gives the full variable domain: DTGVSQNPRHKITKRGQNVTFRCDPISEHNRLYWYRQTLGQGPEFLTYFQNEAQLEKSRLLSDRFSAERPKGSFSTLEIQRTEQGDSAMYLCASLPGGASTEAFFGQGTRLTVV.

This chain links TRBV7-8 with TRBJ2-2, with D tentatively TRBD2 (5 bases). This CDR3 is 17 amino acids long. V gave up 0 bases and J gave up 1 base, with 12 bases separating them. Germline V gives CDR1 SGHVS, CDR2 FQNEAQ. CDR3 nucleotide sequence: TGTGCCAGCAGCTTAGCCCGTGGAGCGGTGAACACCGGGGAGCTGTTTTTT. Amino acid sequence: CASSLARGAVNTGELFF.

In this sample, this clone turned up once. The V call is TRBV6-5, the J call TRBJ2-3, with TRBD2 identical over 8 bases. The V gene's germline CDR1 is MNHEY and CDR2 SVGAGI. The length of the CDR3 is 15 residues. Germline trimming cut 0 bases from V and 3 bases from J; bases unmatched to any gene: 2. In DNA form, the CDR3 reads TGTGCCAGCAGTTACTCCGGACTAGCAACAGATACGCAGTATTTT. Amino acids: CASSYSGLATDTQYF.

This rearrangement joins TRBV5-1 to TRBJ2-1, with D unclear. Per germline, CDR1 SGHRS and CDR2 YFSETQ. This CDR3 spans 13 amino acids. V lost 2 bases and J 6 bases, leaving 9 bases between the germline ends. The CDR3 loop reads CASSLGLINEQFF. CDR3 coding DNA: TGCGCCAGCAGCTTAGGCCTTATCAATGAGCAGTTCTTC.

This clone showed up just a few times. V is TRBV5-1 and J is TRBJ1-6, with 7 bases identical to TRBD1. V shed 1 base and J 12 bases; nucleotides not matched to a gene: 1. In germline, CDR1 is SGHRS, CDR2 YFSETQ. CDR3 length: 12 residues. This CDR3 is CASSLNRGPLHF. CDR3 DNA sequence: TGCGCCAGCAGCTTGAACAGGGGACCCCTCCACTTT.

The rearrangement joins TRBV6-6 to TRBJ1-1, with 7 bases that match TRBD1. This CDR3 is 12 amino acids long. Germline V lookup: CDR1 MNHNY, CDR2 SVGAGI (reference sequence). V shed 0 bases, J shed 8 bases, and the junction held 0 bases outside the gene matches. CDR3 sequence: CASSYSQGEAFF. In DNA, the CDR3 is TGTGCCAGCAGTTACTCACAGGGGGAAGCTTTCTTT.

V and J are TRBV5-5 and TRBJ1-4, with D possibly being TRBD1 (5 bases). This CDR3 comprises 15 residues. The germline V gene encodes CDR1 SGHKS and CDR2 YYEKEE (reference sequence). Trimming removed 6 bases at V and 8 bases at J, with 20 bases between. CDR3 in amino acids: CASNREGFVWEKLFF. As DNA, the CDR3 is TGTGCCAGCAACCGGGAGGGGTTTGTTTGGGAAAAACTGTTTTTT.

V gene TRBV4-1 combines with J gene TRBJ2-1, with 7 nucleotides matching TRBD1. The ends lost 4 bases at V and 7 bases at J; junction bases unmatched: 19. Germline CDR1 MGHRA, CDR2 YSYEKL. The CDR3 runs to 18 residues. CDR3 bases: TGCGCCAGCAGCCGGAAACGAGAGGTCCCAGGGGGTAGGAATGAGCAGTTCTTC. Translation gives CASSRKREVPGGRNEQFF.